One sample yielded the 29 T cell receptor beta chains listed below, sequenced in a study of shared T cell receptors in the human thymus. Profiled with immunoSEQ multiplex PCR; TCRdb holds only in-frame clones, not every one. The table includes hundreds of thousands of clones, 85% to 95% detected once. The sample was thymocytes. The receptors derive from a human donor.

The chain has TRBV19 and TRBJ1-5; 8 bases agree with TRBD1. J was trimmed by 2 bases and V by 7 bases; bases with no gene match: 1. Germline lookup yields CDR1 LNHDA and CDR2 SQIVND (reference sequence). This CDR3 is built from 13 residues. Written as DNA, the CDR3 is TGTGCCAGTACGGGACAGGGCAATCAGCCCCAGCATTTT. Protein product: CASTGQGNQPQHF.

The V and J genes are TRBV7-2 and TRBJ2-7; D might be TRBD1 (5 bases). Germline CDR1 and CDR2: SGHTA and FQGNSA. The CDR3 extends over 14 amino acids. The ends were cut back, 1 base at V and 7 bases at J, with 14 bases in the middle. The CDR3 protein is CASSLGSRGWEQYF. The CDR3 nucleotides are TGTGCCAGCAGCTTAGGGTCAAGGGGTTGGGAGCAGTACTTC.

The rearrangement links TRBV5-6 to TRBJ2-1; weak D call: TRBD1 (5 bases). V was pared by 2 bases and J by 7 bases, with 13 bases between. The CDR3 has 14 residues. Germline assignment: CDR1 SGHDT and CDR2 YYEEEE. CDR3 region: CASSLKQGSNEQFF. The CDR3 DNA sequence: TGTGCCAGCAGCTTAAAGCAGGGAAGTAATGAGCAGTTCTTC.

The rearrangement links TRBV28 to TRBJ2-7, with D maybe TRBD1 (6 bases). The germline V gene has CDR1 MDHEN and CDR2 SYDVKM. The ends were cut back, 3 bases at V and 3 bases at J, with 9 bases in the middle. The CDR3 has 13 amino acids. The CDR3 DNA is TGTGCCAGCAGTTTTCGGACAGACTACGAGCAGTACTTC. Translated: CASSFRTDYEQYF.

The table lists this clone with a few counts. V is TRBV20-1 and J is TRBJ1-1; no clear D gene. This CDR3 spans 9 amino acids. CDR1 is DFQATT and CDR2 is SNEGSKA in the germline V gene (reference sequence). CDR3 nucleotide sequence: TGCGGTCGGAACACTGAAGCTTTCTTT. Its translation is CGRNTEAFF.

The V and J genes are TRBV9 and TRBJ1-3; D is uncertain. CDR1 is SGDLS, CDR2 YYNGEE, per germline. V lost 0 bases, J lost 7 bases, and 11 bases lay in between. CDR3 length: 14 residues. As DNA, the CDR3 is TGTGCCAGCAGCGTAGAGGGCCTGGGGAACACCATATATTTT. Its protein is CASSVEGLGNTIYF.

This clone is a singleton in its sample. The CDR3 DNA sequence: TGTGCCAGCACCCCGTCGGGCGGGAGGGCCTCAGGAGAGCAGTTCTTC. Protein product: CASTPSGGRASGEQFF. This sequence joins TRBV5-4 and TRBJ2-1; 9 nucleotides match TRBD2. Germline V gene data show CDR1 as SGHNT and CDR2 as YYREEE (reference sequence). This CDR3 has 16 amino acids. Trimming at V came to 6 bases and at J to 10 bases, leaving 17 bases not matched to a gene.

In this sample, this clone turned up once. The V call is TRBV28, the J call TRBJ2-3, with TRBD2 identical over 9 bases. Germline CDR1 and CDR2: MDHEN and SYDVKM. The CDR3 length is 18 residues. V trimming: 7 bases; J trimming: 2 bases; junction bases outside the gene matches: 16. The CDR3 loop reads CASTPPSSGNYSTDTQYF. The CDR3 DNA reads as TGTGCCAGCACTCCACCCTCTAGCGGGAATTACTCCACAGATACGCAGTATTTT.

In DNA form, the CDR3 reads TGTGCCAGCAGCCTGCTGGGACTAGCGGGAGAACACGAGCAGTACTTC. Its translation is CASSLLGLAGEHEQYF. This chain uses TRBV7-9 with TRBJ2-7, with 14 nucleotides matching TRBD2. Losses at the gene ends were 5 bases for V and 5 bases for J; bases not matched to a gene: 8. Germline CDR1 SEHNR, CDR2 FQNEAQ (reference sequence). The CDR3 length is 16 residues.

The rearrangement uses TRBV12-5 and TRBJ2-2, with TRBD1 matching 9 bases. This CDR3 has 16 residues. Germline V CDR1 and CDR2: LGHNT, FRNRAP. The J segment lost 6 bases and the V segment lost 7 bases, leaving 12 bases of the junction unmatched. The CDR3 sequence is CASADSGTGRSGELFF. CDR3 DNA: TGTGCTAGTGCCGACTCCGGGACAGGGAGGTCCGGGGAGCTGTTTTTT.

V usage is TRBV13 and J usage is TRBJ1-5, with D perhaps matching TRBD1 (6 bases). The CDR3 sequence is 13 residues long. Germline-derived CDR1 and CDR2 are PRHDT and FYEKMQ (reference sequence). V lost 4 bases to trimming and J lost 7 bases, with 11 bases between them. The CDR3 sequence: CASSSNRAQPQHF. The CDR3 coding sequence is TGTGCCAGCAGCTCAAACAGGGCCCAGCCCCAGCATTTT.

This clone was detected a few times. The V gene is TRBV18, the J gene TRBJ1-2; 7 nucleotides line up with TRBD1. J was trimmed by 5 bases and V by 3 bases; bases with no gene match: 6. This CDR3 has 14 residues. Germline V gene data show CDR1 as KGHSH and CDR2 as LQKENI. DNA of the CDR3: TGTGCCAGCTCACCTCGACAGGGTGGGTATGGCTACACCTTC. Translation: CASSPRQGGYGYTF.

The chain recombines TRBV29-1 with TRBJ2-1; D assignment may be TRBD1 or TRBD2 (6 bases each). The CDR3 has 15 residues. Trimming removed 6 bases at V and 0 bases at J, with 15 bases between. The germline CDR1 and CDR2 sequences are SQVTM and ANQGSEA. DNA of the CDR3: TGCAGCGTGCGTCGGGGGCACTTCTCCTACAATGAGCAGTTCTTC. Protein: CSVRRGHFSYNEQFF.

The chain recombines TRBV6-5 with TRBJ1-3; 8 bases agree with TRBD1. This CDR3 is built from 15 residues. Germline trimming cut 2 bases from V and 0 bases from J; bases unmatched to any gene: 0. Germline V CDR1 and CDR2: MNHEY, SVGAGI. This CDR3 is CASSYTGGSGNTIYF. As DNA, the CDR3 is TGTGCCAGCAGTTACACAGGGGGCTCTGGAAACACCATATATTTT.

The genes are TRBV30 and TRBJ1-1; 9 positions match TRBD1. The CDR3 contains 13 residues. The ends lost 4 bases at V and 4 bases at J; junction bases unmatched: 4. The germline CDR1 and CDR2 sequences are GTSNPN and SVGIG (reference sequence). DNA for the CDR3: TGTGCCTGGACCCGGACAGGGGCCACTGAAGCTTTCTTT. Translating gives CAWTRTGATEAFF.

The chain carries TRBV23-1 and TRBJ1-5; 10 nucleotides line up with TRBD1. TRBV23-1 is noted as an ORF with a role that remains uncertain. V trimming: 4 bases; J trimming: 7 bases; junction bases outside the gene matches: 13. This CDR3 has 17 residues. The CDR3 DNA is TGCGCCAGCAGTCCAAGGGACAGGGGCAGAGGAGGGCAGCCCCAGCATTTT. The encoded protein is CASSPRDRGRGGQPQHF.

This chain links TRBV4-1 with TRBJ2-5; 10 nucleotides line up with TRBD2. V lost 5 bases to trimming and J lost 4 bases; unmatched junction nucleotides: 13. Germline loops: CDR1 MGHRA, CDR2 YSYEKL. This CDR3 has 17 residues. Here the CDR3 reads CASSKGLAAPLSETQYF. CDR3 in DNA: TGCGCCAGCAGCAAAGGACTAGCGGCCCCCCTCTCAGAGACCCAGTACTTC.

The rearrangement joins TRBV5-1 to TRBJ2-5; 8 bases match TRBD2. The CDR3 runs 12 residues. The junction had 4 bases not matched to a gene; V was cut back by 7 bases and J by 5 bases. The germline V gene has CDR1 SGHRS and CDR2 YFSETQ. Here the CDR3 reads CASAGGRETQYF. The CDR3 coding sequence is TGCGCCAGCGCGGGGGGCAGGGAGACCCAGTACTTC.

The chain joins TRBV13 to TRBJ1-1, with D unclear. V was cut by 5 bases and J by 5 bases, with 3 bases left in between. CDR1 and CDR2 (germline): PRHDT, FYEKMQ (reference sequence). This CDR3 spans 10 amino acids. CDR3 nucleotide sequence: TGTGCCAGCAGCCCAACTGAAGCTTTCTTT. Protein: CASSPTEAFF. Variable domain in full (rest from reference TRBV13 and TRBJ1-1): AAGVIQSPRHLIKEKRETATLKCYPIPRHDTVYWYQQGPGQDPQFLISFYEKMQSDKGSIPDRFSAQQFSDYHSELNMSSLELGDSALYFCASSPTEAFFGQGTRLTVV.

This clone was seen only a few times. The chain recombines TRBV25-1 with TRBJ1-1; a weak D match, TRBD1 (5 bases). Germline CDR1 MGHDK, CDR2 SYGVNS. Deletions cut 1 base from V and 3 bases from J, with 15 bases between. The CDR3 runs to 16 residues. The CDR3 loop is CASSEFKGWGYTEAFF. The CDR3 coding sequence is TGTGCCAGCAGTGAATTCAAGGGGTGGGGGTACACTGAAGCTTTCTTT.

The chain employs TRBV5-4 and TRBJ1-1; 7 nucleotides align to TRBD1. The trim removed 5 bases at V and 6 bases at J, leaving 19 bases unmatched. The CDR3 is 17 amino acids. Germline CDR1 and CDR2: SGHNT and YYREEE (reference sequence). The CDR3, as DNA: TGTGCCAGCAGTTACGCCAGGGGGTCTATGTCTAGCTCTGAAGCTTTCTTT. Protein sequence: CASSYARGSMSSSEAFF.

V and J are TRBV6-5 and TRBJ1-5; 7 bases are a match to TRBD1. The germline V gene encodes CDR1 MNHEY and CDR2 SVGAGI. V was pared by 5 bases and J by 6 bases, with 4 bases of the junction left unmatched. CDR3 size: 13 residues. The CDR3 here is CASSPDRAQPQHF. CDR3 bases: TGTGCCAGCAGTCCCGACAGGGCTCAGCCCCAGCATTTT.

The count of this clone is one. This chain uses TRBV28 with TRBJ2-6; D uncertain. Between the trimmed V and J ends, which lost 3 bases and 0 bases, there was a span of 6 bases. The CDR3 loop spans 15 amino acids. Germline V gene data show CDR1 as MDHEN and CDR2 as SYDVKM. CDR3 coding DNA: TGTGCCAGCAGTTTCGTCGGCTCTGGGGCCAACGTCCTGACTTTC. Protein product: CASSFVGSGANVLTF.

This rearrangement joins TRBV7-9 to TRBJ2-7; D may be TRBD1 or TRBD2 (6 bases each). Germline CDR1 SEHNR, CDR2 FQNEAQ (reference sequence). With 0 bases removed from V and 3 bases from J, the gap between germline ends came to 21 bases. The CDR3 runs 18 residues. The DNA for the CDR3 is TGTGCCAGCAGCTTAGCTGAGCGGAGGGGGGCACCCAACTACGAGCAGTACTTC. Encoded protein: CASSLAERRGAPNYEQYF.

The gene calls are TRBV21-1 and TRBJ1-1. TRBV21-1 is given as a pseudogene. This CDR3 has 16 amino acids. DNA of the CDR3: TGTGCCAGCAGACGTTCCTTAGCTACAATTCGCACTGAAGCTTTCTTT. It specifies CASRRSLATIRTEAFF.

The J gene is TRBJ2-1, the V gene TRBV28, with D possibly being TRBD1 (5 bases). With 1 base removed from V and 0 bases from J, the gap between germline ends came to 10 bases. This CDR3 has 16 amino acids. Germline V gene lookup returns CDR1 MDHEN and CDR2 SYDVKM. The CDR3 protein is CASSLSARASYNEQFF. The CDR3 nucleotides read TGTGCCAGCAGTTTATCCGCCAGGGCCTCCTACAATGAGCAGTTCTTC.

This chain joins TRBV10-1 and TRBJ2-3; 7 bases match TRBD2. Trimming at V came to 7 bases and at J to 0 bases, leaving 7 bases not matched to a gene. The germline CDR1 and CDR2 sequences are WNHNN and SYGVQD (reference sequence). There are 15 residues in the CDR3. The CDR3 reads CASTDGRESTDTQYF. CDR3 bases: TGCGCCAGCACCGACGGGCGGGAGAGCACAGATACGCAGTATTTT.

The V and J genes are TRBV5-5 and TRBJ2-7; D is uncertain. V was shortened by 0 bases and J by 4 bases, with 23 bases between the two germline ends. Germline-derived CDR1 and CDR2 are SGHKS and YYEKEE (reference sequence). CDR3 length: 18 amino acids. The CDR3 sequence: CASSLVAWLPISHYEQYF. Written as DNA, the CDR3 is TGTGCCAGCAGCTTGGTCGCTTGGCTTCCTATTTCCCATTACGAGCAGTACTTC.

The V and J genes are TRBV5-1 and TRBJ2-1; no clear D. Germline CDR1 SGHRS, CDR2 YFSETQ. The CDR3 runs to 16 residues. Trimming shortened V by 4 bases and J by 0 bases, and 14 bases separated the two germline ends. The DNA for the CDR3 is TGCGCCAGCAGCCACCAGGATAGGAGCTCCTACAATGAGCAGTTCTTC. Encoded protein: CASSHQDRSSYNEQFF.